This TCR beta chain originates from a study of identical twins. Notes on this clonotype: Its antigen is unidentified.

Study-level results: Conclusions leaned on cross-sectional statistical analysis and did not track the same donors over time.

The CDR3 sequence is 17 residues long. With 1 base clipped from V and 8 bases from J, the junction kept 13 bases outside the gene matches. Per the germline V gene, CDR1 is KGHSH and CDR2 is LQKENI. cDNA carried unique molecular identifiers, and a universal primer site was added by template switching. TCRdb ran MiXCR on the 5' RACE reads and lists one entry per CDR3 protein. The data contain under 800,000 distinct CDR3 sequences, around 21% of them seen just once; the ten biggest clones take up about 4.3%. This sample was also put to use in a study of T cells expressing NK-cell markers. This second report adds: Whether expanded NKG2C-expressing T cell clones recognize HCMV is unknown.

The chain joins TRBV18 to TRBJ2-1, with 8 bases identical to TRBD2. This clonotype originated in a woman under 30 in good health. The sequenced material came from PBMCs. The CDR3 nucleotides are TGTGCCAGCTCACCACTTCCTCTAAGCGGGAGTTGGCATGAGCAGTTCTTC. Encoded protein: CASSPLPLSGSWHEQFF.